Detailed here is one T cell receptor (beta chain). This entry belongs to a study of cytomegalovirus exposure and HLA in healthy donors. Primers included in the PCR were 60 Vbeta and 13 Jbeta primers. Some clones are missing from TCRdb's copy, which holds only in-frame ones; the method was immunoSEQ multiplex PCR. Here the sample spans some 100,000 clones, 60% to 75% being singletons. Germline CDR1 SGHRS, CDR2 YFSETQ. The junction had 6 bases not matched to a gene; V was cut back by 1 base and J by 2 bases. This CDR3 has 17 residues. The clonotype was recovered from a woman in her thirties or forties in good health and CMV-seronegative. The source material was PBMCs. The chain employs TRBV5-1 and TRBJ2-6; 7 bases agree with TRBD2. In DNA form, the CDR3 reads TGCGCCAGCAGCTTGCCTATGGGAGGGCCTGGGGCCAACGTCCTGACTTTC. Translation: CASSLPMGGPGANVLTF.